One and the same sample provided the 19 T cell receptor beta chains below, sequenced in a study of Ad26.COV2.S vaccination and SARS-CoV-2 variants. The repertoire was sequenced with immunoSEQ multiplex PCR; TCRdb's copy has only in-frame clones and lacks some. Found here are about 350,000 clones, about 88% of them singletons; the top ten hold about 10%. Treatment given: about 20 received Ad26.COV2.S at low or high dose, single or two shots; about 5 received placebo; per-sample allocation not given. Day 63 following the first vaccine or placebo injection was when the samples were taken. The sequencing here drew on peripheral blood, taken in a trial of Ad26.COV2.S vaccine versus placebo. These receptors came from a person between 18 and 65 years old who received the Ad26.COV2.S COVID-19 vaccine or a placebo.

J is TRBJ2-1 and V is TRBV5-1; D is unresolved. The germline V gene has CDR1 SGHRS and CDR2 YFSETQ. V dropped 4 bases and J dropped 10 bases, with 15 bases sitting between them. The CDR3 consists of 13 residues. CDR3: CASSPPFGNEQFF. As DNA, the CDR3 is TGCGCCAGCAGCCCCCCATTTGGGAACGAGCAGTTCTTC. The entire variable domain, with the rest obtained from reference TRBV5-1 and TRBJ2-1, is as follows: KAGVTQTPRYLIKTRGQQVTLSCSPISGHRSVSWYQQTPGQGLQFLFEYFSETQRNKGNFPGRFSGRQFSNSRSEMNVSTLELGDSALYLCASSPPFGNEQFFGPGTRLTVL.

As regards this clone: A read error may produce the germline difference seen at one junction end. V gene TRBV4-1 combines with J gene TRBJ2-4; 7 bases are shared with TRBD2. CDR3 length: 14 residues. The V gene's germline CDR1 is MGHRA and CDR2 YSYEKL. CDR3 bases: TGCGCCAGCAGCCAGGGGCGGGAGATGGTCCGACTGAACTTC. Its translation is CASSQGREMVRLNF.

V usage is TRBV25-1 and J usage is TRBJ1-4, with D perhaps matching TRBD1 (5 bases). The CDR3 is 16 residues long. Germline V gene lookup returns CDR1 MGHDK and CDR2 SYGVNS. V gave up 7 bases and J gave up 3 bases, with 18 bases separating them. The CDR3 region is CASIPNGGAPNEKLFF. For the CDR3, the DNA is TGTGCCAGCATCCCGAATGGCGGGGCTCCTAATGAAAAACTGTTTTTT.

The chain combines TRBV19 with TRBJ1-6; D gene ambiguous. The CDR3 has 15 amino acids. Trimming shortened V by 11 bases and J by 7 bases, and 21 bases separated the two germline ends. Germline CDR1 LNHDA, CDR2 SQIVND (reference sequence). In DNA, the CDR3 is TGTGCCGATCCCCCGGGGAACCTAGGGAATTCACCCCTCCACTTT. It encodes CADPPGNLGNSPLHF.

The V call is TRBV5-1, the J call TRBJ2-1; possible D gene TRBD1, 6 bases. The CDR3 loop spans 16 amino acids. The V end lost 0 bases, the J end lost 1 base, and 11 bases lay between the germline ends. Germline V gene data show CDR1 as SGHRS and CDR2 as YFSETQ. CDR3 bases: TGCGCCAGCAGCTTGGTTGGGCAGGGGTCCTACAATGAGCAGTTCTTC. Its translation is CASSLVGQGSYNEQFF.

This clone was seen a handful of times. This chain joins TRBV6-1 and TRBJ2-7; perhaps D is TRBD1 or TRBD2 (5 bases each). The CDR3 loop spans 14 amino acids. In germline, CDR1 is MNHNS, CDR2 SASEGT. V lost 2 bases and J lost 3, with 11 bases in between. CDR3: CASSERDGHYEQYF. As DNA, the CDR3 is TGTGCCAGCAGTGAACGGGACGGTCACTACGAGCAGTACTTC.

The rearrangement links TRBV7-8 to TRBJ1-2; D possibly corresponds to TRBD1 (6 bases). V was cut by 4 bases and J by 3 bases, with 9 bases left in between. CDR1 is SGHVS and CDR2 is FQNEAQ in the germline V gene. The CDR3 spans 13 residues. For the CDR3, the DNA is TGTGCCAGCAGCTCTAGACAGGACTATGGCTACACCTTC. It yields the protein CASSSRQDYGYTF.

Turning to this clone: Other nucleotide sequences from this sample produce the same CDR3. The chain uses TRBV9 and TRBJ2-1; 8 positions match TRBD2. CDR1 is SGDLS, CDR2 YYNGEE, per germline. Trimming took 0 bases from V and 8 from J; bases not matched to a gene: 7. CDR3 size: 15 residues. The chain's CDR3 is CASSVAGGPVDEQFF. As DNA, the CDR3 is TGTGCCAGCAGCGTAGCGGGAGGGCCGGTTGATGAGCAGTTCTTC.

This CDR3 reads CASSDHYEQYF. The CDR3, as DNA: TGTGCCAGCAGTGACCACTACGAGCAGTACTTC. The J gene is TRBJ2-7, the V gene TRBV2, with no clear D. Trimming took 3 bases from V and 3 from J, leaving 3 bases between them. This CDR3 region has 11 residues. The germline V gene encodes CDR1 SNHLY and CDR2 FYNNEI.

This sequence joins TRBV7-2 and TRBJ1-2; D possibly corresponds to TRBD1 (6 bases). CDR1 is SGHTA, CDR2 FQGNSA, per germline. This CDR3 is 15 amino acids long. V was clipped by 2 bases and J by 12 bases, with 22 bases between them. DNA of the CDR3: TGTGCCAGCAGCTTAACGTCTCTGGGGGGCGCTGATCACACCTTC. It specifies CASSLTSLGGADHTF.

This clone was picked up one time. This chain links TRBV7-3 with TRBJ2-2; 10 bases match TRBD2. Germline V lookup: CDR1 SGHTA, CDR2 FQGTGA. This CDR3 comprises 16 residues. V shed 1 base, J shed 5 bases, and the junction held 4 bases outside the gene matches. The CDR3 DNA reads TGTGCCAGCAGCTTAATAGCGGGAGGACGTACCGGGGAGCTGTTTTTT. Its protein product is CASSLIAGGRTGELFF. Full variable domain (missing parts from reference TRBV7-3 and TRBJ2-2): GAGVSQTPSNKVTEKGKYVELRCDPISGHTALYWYRQSLGQGPEFLIYFQGTGAADDSGLPNDRFFAVRPEGSVSTLKIQRTERGDSAVYLCASSLIAGGRTGELFFGEGSRLTVL.

This chain links TRBV28 with TRBJ1-2; D call uncertain. This CDR3 has 14 residues. Germline V lookup: CDR1 MDHEN, CDR2 SYDVKM. Trimming left V 7 bases short and J 6 bases short, with 18 bases between. The CDR3 sequence: CASKRPEIVNGYTF. CDR3 bases: TGTGCCAGCAAGCGTCCCGAGATTGTCAATGGCTACACCTTC.

This clone was counted once. The chain links TRBV6-6 to TRBJ2-1; the D gene is possibly TRBD2 (6 bases). Germline loops: CDR1 MNHNY, CDR2 SVGAGI (reference sequence). This CDR3 has 12 amino acids. V was pared by 6 bases and J by 9 bases, with 12 bases between. CDR3 coding DNA: TGTGCCAGCAGCCCTAGCGCGGGTGAGCAGTTCTTC. Protein product: CASSPSAGEQFF.

The rearrangement joins TRBV5-5 to TRBJ2-1, with D possibly TRBD2 on 7 matching bases. The CDR3 length is 17 residues. The germline V gene encodes CDR1 SGHKS and CDR2 YYEKEE (reference sequence). The V and J ends lost 3 bases and 0 bases respectively, with 16 bases between them. CDR3 sequence reads: CASSSGGPRSSYNEQFF. In DNA form, the CDR3 reads TGTGCCAGCAGCTCCGGGGGGCCGAGGAGCTCCTACAATGAGCAGTTCTTC.

This clone was detected once. The chain couples TRBV30 to TRBJ2-2; 10 bases are a match to TRBD2. Looked up from germline, CDR1 is GTSNPN and CDR2 is SVGIG (reference sequence). The V and J ends lost 0 bases and 5 bases, in that order; junction bases with no gene match: 3. This CDR3 contains 15 residues. The chain's CDR3 is CAWSVLAGQTGELFF. In DNA, the CDR3 is TGTGCCTGGAGTGTACTAGCGGGACAAACCGGGGAGCTGTTTTTT. The entire variable domain, with the rest obtained from reference TRBV30 and TRBJ2-2, is as follows: SQTIHQWPATLVQPVGSPLSLECTVEGTSNPNLYWYRQAAGRGLQLLFYSVGIGQISSEVPQNLSASRPQDRQFILSSKKLLLSDSGFYLCAWSVLAGQTGELFFGEGSRLTVL.

This clone came up once. This chain connects TRBV5-5 to TRBJ1-1, with D hard to call. CDR1 is SGHKS and CDR2 is YYEKEE in the germline V gene (reference sequence). V was trimmed by 1 base and J by 6 bases, leaving 13 bases between them. This CDR3 is 14 amino acids long. CDR3 in amino acids: CASSLTWGYPEAFF. The CDR3 DNA reads TGTGCCAGCAGCTTGACTTGGGGATATCCTGAAGCTTTCTTT.

The DNA for the CDR3 is TGTGCCAGCAAAGGGAGAGAAGAGATCCTCGCTGGAAACACCATATATTTT. Translating gives CASKGREEILAGNTIYF. This chain connects TRBV7-2 to TRBJ1-3, with D unresolved. The germline gives CDR1 SGHTA, CDR2 FQGNSA. This CDR3 is 17 amino acids long. V lost 7 bases, J lost 2 bases, and 21 bases lay in between.

J is TRBJ2-7 and V is TRBV27; D gene ambiguous. The CDR3 is made up of 13 amino acids. Deletions cut 3 bases from V and 3 bases from J, with 9 bases between. Germline V CDR1 and CDR2: MNHEY, SMNVEV (reference sequence). CDR3 nucleotides: TGTGCCAGCAGTTTTAGCATTAACTACGAGCAGTACTTC. It specifies CASSFSINYEQYF.

This clone turned up a few times. V gene TRBV7-2 combines with J gene TRBJ1-5, with a possible D match to TRBD1 (5 bases). Germline values: CDR1 SGHTA, CDR2 FQGNSA. Between the trimmed V and J ends, which lost 2 bases and 4 bases, there was a span of 6 bases. This CDR3 region has 13 residues. CDR3: CASSLWGNQPQHF. CDR3 bases: TGTGCCAGCAGCTTATGGGGGAATCAGCCCCAGCATTTT.